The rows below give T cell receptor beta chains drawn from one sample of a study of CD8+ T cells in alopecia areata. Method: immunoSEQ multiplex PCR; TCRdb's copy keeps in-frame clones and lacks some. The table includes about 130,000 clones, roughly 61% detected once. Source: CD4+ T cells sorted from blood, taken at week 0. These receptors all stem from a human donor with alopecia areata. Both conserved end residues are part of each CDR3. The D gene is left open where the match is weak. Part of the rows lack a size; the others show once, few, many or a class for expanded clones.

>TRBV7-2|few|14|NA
CASSLKFLNTEAFF
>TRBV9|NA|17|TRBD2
CASSSGLAGGDTDTQYF
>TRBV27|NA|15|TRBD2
CASRETGGFGDTQYF
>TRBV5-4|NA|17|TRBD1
CASSRPDRGTNTGELFF
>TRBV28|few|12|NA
CASRTHPYEQYF
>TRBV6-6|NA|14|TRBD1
CASSTDRGREKLFF
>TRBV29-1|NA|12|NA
CSVFGRNYGYTF
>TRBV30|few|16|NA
CAWSVRGPNSGNTIYF
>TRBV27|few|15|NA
CASRSNRDRNQPQHF
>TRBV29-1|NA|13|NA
CSVEDEVNTEAFF
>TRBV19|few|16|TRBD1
CASSMTGTRKPYEQYF
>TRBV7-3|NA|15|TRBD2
CASSDRTSGGDEQFF
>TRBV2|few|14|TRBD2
CASKTSGGTYEQYF
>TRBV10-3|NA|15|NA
CAISPGGRLQETQYF
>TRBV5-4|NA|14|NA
CASSPRIFPDTQYF
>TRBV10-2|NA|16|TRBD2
CASREPSSGKDGELFF
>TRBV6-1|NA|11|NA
CASSEAERTVF
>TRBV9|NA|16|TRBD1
CASSVGSAGGRETQYF
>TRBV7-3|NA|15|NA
CASSLSGLSTDTQYF
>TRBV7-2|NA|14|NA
CASSPPPSGNTIYF
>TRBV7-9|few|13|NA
CASSLGPDNEQFF
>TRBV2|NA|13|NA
CASKTDSNQPQHF
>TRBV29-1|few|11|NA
CSAGPQETQYF
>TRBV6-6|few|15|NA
CASSYGTTGNQPQHF
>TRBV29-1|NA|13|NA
CSVEVQGTDTQYF
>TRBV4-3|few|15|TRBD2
CASSLGLAGNNEQFF
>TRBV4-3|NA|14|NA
CASSQGNPASPLHF
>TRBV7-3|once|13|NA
CASSRQGFGELFF
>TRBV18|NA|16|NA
CASSPPGTDLRETQYF
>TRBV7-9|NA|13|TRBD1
CASSLNRGETQYF